Sequencing of this TCR beta chain was carried out in a study of cytomegalovirus exposure and HLA in healthy donors. With 4 bases removed from V and 0 bases from J, the gap between germline ends came to 9 bases. Germline-derived CDR1 and CDR2 are MDHEN and SYDVKM. This CDR3 spans 14 amino acids. The PCR was carried out with 60 Vbeta primers and 13 Jbeta primers. Profiling relied on immunoSEQ multiplex PCR, and the TCRdb table lists in-frame clones only, not all of them. The sample yields 100,000 to 150,000 clones, roughly 80% seen once. The study's findings and limits: A previous analysis found most TCR beta V segments productive roughly 87% or roughly 30% of the time. What was likely a sequencing artifact was a cluster of highly shared sequence variants. Later on, an analysis found that several of the most significant clusters appeared to be linked to common viral pathogens, which included parvovirus B19.

On this clone itself: The antigen remains undetermined.

This clonotype was sampled from a man aged 30 to 39 in good health and CMV-seropositive. The V call is TRBV28, the J call TRBJ1-1; unclear D gene. The sequencing input was PBMCs. The CDR3 is CASSSPPVNTEAFF. In DNA, the CDR3 is TGTGCCAGCAGTTCCCCCCCAGTGAACACTGAAGCTTTCTTT.